The 15 T cell receptor beta chains in this list originate from one sample, sequenced in a study of T cells in Graves' hyperthyroidism and ophthalmopathy. RNA transcripts yielded amplified TCR beta CDR3 regions. HTBI primers drove first-round RT-PCR of the TCR CDR3. MiXCR, run by TCRdb on the multiplex PCR reads, gives a single entry per CDR3 protein. Altogether over 500,000 distinct CDR3 sequences are present, 14% being singletons, with the ten largest covering approximately 14%. Sample: blood. These receptors all stem from a woman between 40 and 55 years old with Graves' hyperthyroidism.

This clonotype was seen at least ten times. The V call is TRBV7-8, the J call TRBJ2-7; D is uncertain. The germline V and J ends were trimmed by 2 bases and 0 bases, with 11 bases remaining between them. CDR1 and CDR2 (germline): SGHVS, FQNEAQ. The length of the CDR3 is 15 residues. Written as DNA, the CDR3 is TGTGCCAGCAGCTTAAAGGGAACAAACTCCTACGAGCAGTACTTC. It yields the protein CASSLKGTNSYEQYF.

This clonotype was detected only a few times. The genes are TRBV19 and TRBJ2-5, with TRBD2 matching 8 bases. V was pared by 1 base and J by 3 bases, with 4 bases of the junction left unmatched. This CDR3 region has 15 residues. CDR1 and CDR2 (germline): LNHDA, SQIVND (reference sequence). The CDR3 region is CASSIAGGPKETQYF. In DNA form, the CDR3 reads TGTGCCAGTAGTATAGCGGGAGGGCCGAAAGAGACCCAGTACTTC.

The genes are TRBV12-3 or TRBV12-4 and TRBJ2-5; D is perhaps TRBD1 (5 bases). V lost 6 bases to trimming and J lost 5 bases, with 16 bases between them. The CDR3 has 14 residues. The CDR3 nucleotides are TGTGCCAGCAGCCCCGGCCAAAACAGGGAGACCCAGTACTTC. Residues: CASSPGQNRETQYF.

This clonotype occurred many times. V and J are TRBV28 and TRBJ1-1, with D perhaps TRBD1 (6 bases). The CDR3 is made up of 14 amino acids. CDR1 is MDHEN and CDR2 is SYDVKM in the germline V gene. V gave up 4 bases and J gave up 1 base, with 10 bases separating them. CDR3 DNA sequence: TGTGCCAGCAGTTCCACAGGGACGAACACTGAAGCTTTCTTT. Its protein product is CASSSTGTNTEAFF.

This clonotype was counted between two and nine times. The rearrangement uses TRBV27 and TRBJ2-3, with TRBD1 as a possible D gene (5 bases). Germline V gene data show CDR1 as MNHEY and CDR2 as SMNVEV (reference sequence). This CDR3 has 15 residues. V gave up 2 bases and J gave up 1 base, with 10 bases separating them. CDR3 amino acids: CASSLEGVRTDTQYF. CDR3 in DNA: TGTGCCAGCAGTTTAGAAGGGGTACGCACAGATACGCAGTATTTT.

The V gene is TRBV3-1, the J gene TRBJ1-2; D gene unclear. CDR1 and CDR2 (germline): LGHDT, YNNKEL (reference sequence). This CDR3 comprises 16 residues. Trimming took off 2 bases at V and 7 bases at J, with 20 bases between the two ends. The CDR3 nucleotides read TGTGCCAGCAGCCAATTTGGGAGGGAAATGGGCGGTGGCTACACCTTC. This sequence encodes CASSQFGREMGGGYTF.

At least ten counts were recorded for this clonotype. This chain joins TRBV7-6 and TRBJ2-2; TRBD1 matches 11 bases. CDR1 and CDR2 (germline): SGHVS, FNYEAQ. This CDR3 has 16 amino acids. V lost 2 bases to trimming and J lost 6 bases; unmatched junction nucleotides: 5. In DNA form, the CDR3 reads TGTGCCAGCAGCTTACCGGACAGGGGGCGGCCCGGGGAGCTGTTTTTT. This encodes CASSLPDRGRPGELFF.

This clonotype appeared many times. The chain links TRBV28 to TRBJ1-5, with unresolved D. The CDR3 is 11 residues long. CDR1 and CDR2 from the germline V gene are MDHEN and SYDVKM. The V end lost 5 bases, the J end lost 4 bases, and 3 bases lay between the germline ends. The CDR3 nucleotides are TGTGCCAGCAGTAAAAATCAGCCCCAGCATTTT. It codes for CASSKNQPQHF.

The J gene is TRBJ2-1, the V gene TRBV5-8, with D tentatively TRBD1 (6 bases). The CDR3 sequence is 16 residues long. Deletions cut 4 bases from V and 2 bases from J, with 16 bases between. Germline CDR1 is SGHTS and CDR2 is YDEGEE. The CDR3 spells CASSILGQRTYNEQFF. The CDR3 nucleotides read TGTGCCAGCAGCATACTTGGACAGAGAACCTACAATGAGCAGTTCTTC.

This clonotype appeared a few times. The rearrangement links TRBV5-8 to TRBJ1-5; D unresolved. Germline lookup yields CDR1 SGHTS and CDR2 YDEGEE. Trimming pared 4 bases from V and 3 bases from J, leaving 14 bases between. CDR3 length: 15 amino acids. The chain's CDR3 is CASSTKREFNQPQHF. In DNA, the CDR3 is TGTGCCAGCAGCACGAAACGGGAGTTCAATCAGCCCCAGCATTTT.

This chain joins TRBV5-1 and TRBJ2-7; the D gene could be TRBD1 or TRBD2 (5 bases each). CDR3 size: 14 residues. V shed 4 bases and J shed 3 bases, with 14 bases lying between them. Germline V gene lookup returns CDR1 SGHRS and CDR2 YFSETQ. The CDR3 sequence: CASSPGRLDYEQYF. The CDR3 DNA follows: TGCGCCAGCAGCCCGGGACGGCTAGACTACGAGCAGTACTTC.

In this sample, this clonotype turned up many times. The gene calls are TRBV3-1 and TRBJ2-7, with 9 bases lining up with TRBD2. V shed 1 base, J shed 5 bases, and the junction held 3 bases outside the gene matches. This CDR3 is built from 14 residues. Per the germline V gene, CDR1 is LGHDT and CDR2 is YNNKEL (reference sequence). CDR3: CASSQVGGGDEQYF. As DNA, the CDR3 is TGTGCCAGCAGCCAAGTTGGCGGGGGGGACGAGCAGTACTTC.

About this clonotype: This may stem from a read error, because a much larger clone lies one nucleotide away. This rearrangement joins TRBV28 to TRBJ1-2, with D unclear. Germline V lookup: CDR1 MDHEN, CDR2 SYDVKM. Trimming took off 4 bases at V and 8 bases at J, with 8 bases between the two ends. The CDR3 consists of 11 residues. CDR3 DNA sequence: TGTGCCAGCAGTTCAAGTCGGGGCTACACCTTC. Its protein product is CASSSSRGYTF.

In its sample, this clonotype was seen many times. The chain has TRBV28 and TRBJ2-7, with TRBD1 identical over 7 bases. The CDR3 covers 13 residues. The germline gives CDR1 MDHEN, CDR2 SYDVKM. V lost 6 bases to trimming and J lost 5 bases; unmatched junction nucleotides: 7. CDR3 loop: CASRRQGRDEQYF. The DNA for the CDR3 is TGTGCCAGCAGGAGACAGGGAAGGGACGAGCAGTACTTC.

This clonotype was found many times. The gene calls are TRBV2 and TRBJ2-3; D ambiguous. Per the germline V gene, CDR1 is SNHLY and CDR2 is FYNNEI. The CDR3 is made up of 12 amino acids. Trimming removed 6 bases from V and 5 bases from J, with 9 bases in between. The CDR3 spells CASRYSLDTQYF. The CDR3 DNA is TGTGCCAGCAGGTACAGTTTAGATACGCAGTATTTT.